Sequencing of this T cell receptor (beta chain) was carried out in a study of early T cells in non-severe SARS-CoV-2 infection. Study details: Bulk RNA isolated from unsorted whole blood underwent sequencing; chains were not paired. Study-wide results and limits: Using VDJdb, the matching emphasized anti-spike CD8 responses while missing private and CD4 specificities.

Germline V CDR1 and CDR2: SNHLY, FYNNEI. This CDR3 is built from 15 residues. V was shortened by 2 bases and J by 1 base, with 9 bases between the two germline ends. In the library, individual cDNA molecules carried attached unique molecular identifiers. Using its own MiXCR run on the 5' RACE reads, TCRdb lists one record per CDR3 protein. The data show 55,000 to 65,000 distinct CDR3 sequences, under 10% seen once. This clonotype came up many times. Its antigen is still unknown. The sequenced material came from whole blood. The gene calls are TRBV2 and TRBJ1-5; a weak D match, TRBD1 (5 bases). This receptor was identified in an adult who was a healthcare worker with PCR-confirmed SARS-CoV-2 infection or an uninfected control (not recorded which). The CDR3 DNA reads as TGTGCCAGCAGTGAATGGCAGGGAAGCAATCAGCCCCAGCATTTT. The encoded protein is CASSEWQGSNQPQHF.